This paragraph reports one T cell receptor (beta chain). Its antigen is unidentified. The CDR3 length is 17 residues. The V gene's germline CDR1 is ENHRY and CDR2 SYGVKD. The V end was cut by 0 bases, the J end by 2 bases, with 14 bases between. The data derive from a study of T cell responses to AZD1222 COVID-19 vaccine. General study findings and limits: Across the whole spike, CD4 TCRs peaked at regions 160-218 and 743-854. After two AZD1222 doses, spike-specific TCR breadth and depth rose versus day 0. Researchers took repertoire samples only after the peak T cell response had come.

This table comes from immunoSEQ multiplex PCR, and its TCRdb copy is limited to in-frame clones, with some not included. The data show roughly 120,000 clones, with about 90% seen just once and 1.6% held by the top ten. The receptor was derived from an adult who received the AZD1222 COVID-19 vaccine. This specimen consisted of peripheral blood, obtained 28 days after the second AZD1222 dose. The chain employs TRBV10-3 and TRBJ2-1, with D maybe TRBD2 (6 bases). The CDR3 nucleotides read TGTGCCATCAGTGAGTCTGGGCGGGACGCCGCCTACAATGAGCAGTTCTTC. It codes for CAISESGRDAAYNEQFF.